These 21 T cell receptor beta chains were sequenced from one sample in a study of blood T cell repertoires in COVID-19. Sequencing was performed with immunoSEQ multiplex PCR; in TCRdb, only in-frame clones are kept and a portion is missing. The table records tens of thousands of clones, 89% of them present only once. Sequenced material: peripheral blood. These receptors originate from a man in his fifties or sixties with active COVID-19.

The V and J genes are TRBV28 and TRBJ1-6; D uncertain. The CDR3 spans 14 residues. Germline values: CDR1 MDHEN, CDR2 SYDVKM. V was cut by 6 bases and J by 5 bases, with 11 bases left in between. CDR3 loop: CASRPPVNNSPLHF. The CDR3 DNA follows: TGTGCCAGCAGGCCTCCGGTAAATAATTCACCCCTCCACTTT.

This clone has a single count. The chain combines TRBV6-5 with TRBJ2-5, with D uncertain. The CDR3 is 15 residues long. Germline lookup yields CDR1 MNHEY and CDR2 SVGAGI. V was trimmed by 5 bases and J by 4 bases, leaving 17 bases between them. In DNA, the CDR3 is TGTGCCAGCAGTACCCACGCGAGAAGTCCAGAGACCCAGTACTTC. Its protein product is CASSTHARSPETQYF.

The chain uses TRBV28 and TRBJ2-7; 12 bases agree with TRBD1. Unmatched junction bases numbered 14, after V lost 7 bases and J lost 7 bases. CDR1 MDHEN and CDR2 SYDVKM come from the germline V gene. CDR3 length: 16 amino acids. CDR3 nucleotide sequence: TGTGCCAGCATCACAGTTGGGGACAGGGGGCGTTATGAGCAGTACTTC. Translation gives CASITVGDRGRYEQYF.

The rearrangement joins TRBV7-2 to TRBJ2-2; D possibly corresponds to TRBD2 (6 bases). The CDR3 contains 14 residues. Trimming took 0 bases from V and 6 from J, leaving 8 bases between them. Germline V lookup: CDR1 SGHTA, CDR2 FQGNSA. CDR3 residues: CASSLAGGAGELFF. The CDR3 DNA reads TGTGCCAGCAGCTTAGCGGGCGGGGCCGGGGAGCTGTTTTTT. Filled out from reference TRBV7-2 and TRBJ2-2, the complete variable domain reads GAGVSQSPSNKVTEKGKDVELRCDPISGHTALYWYRQSLGQGLEFLIYFQGNSAPDKSGLPSDRFSAERTGGSVSTLTIQRTQQEDSAVYLCASSLAGGAGELFFGEGSRLTVL.

This rearrangement joins TRBV28 to TRBJ2-7; 8 nucleotides match TRBD2. The V gene's germline CDR1 is MDHEN and CDR2 SYDVKM. This CDR3 is 13 amino acids long. J was trimmed by 6 bases and V by 6 bases; bases with no gene match: 7. CDR3 nucleotide sequence: TGTGCCAGCAGAGCCGGGCGGGGGGCCGAGCAGTACTTC. This sequence encodes CASRAGRGAEQYF.

The chain joins TRBV4-1 to TRBJ2-3, with a weak D call TRBD2 (6 bases). Looked up from germline, CDR1 is MGHRA and CDR2 is YSYEKL. The ends were cut back, 0 bases at V and 0 bases at J, with 16 bases in the middle. This CDR3 has 18 amino acids. CDR3 region: CASSQEEGPIPSTDTQYF. CDR3 sequence (DNA): TGCGCCAGCAGCCAAGAGGAGGGACCCATTCCTAGCACAGATACGCAGTATTTT.

The chain has TRBV10-3 and TRBJ2-3; 11 nucleotides align to TRBD2. Germline V lookup: CDR1 ENHRY, CDR2 SYGVKD. The junction had 14 bases not matched to a gene; V was cut back by 6 bases and J by 3 bases. This CDR3 region has 18 residues. The CDR3 protein is CAIRAEFPTSGATDTQYF. CDR3 DNA sequence: TGTGCCATCAGGGCGGAGTTCCCGACTAGCGGGGCAACAGATACGCAGTATTTT.

This chain connects TRBV28 to TRBJ1-1, with D maybe TRBD1 (5 bases). V lost 4 bases, J lost 9 bases, and 15 bases lay in between. The CDR3 totals 13 residues. Looked up from germline, CDR1 is MDHEN and CDR2 is SYDVKM. CDR3 protein: CASSSRQQVKAFF. The CDR3 nucleotides are TGTGCCAGCAGTTCGAGGCAACAGGTTAAAGCTTTCTTT.

The V and J genes are TRBV6-2 or TRBV6-3 and TRBJ2-7; a weak D match, TRBD1 (6 bases). Looked up from germline, CDR1 is MNHEY and CDR2 is SVGEGT. Between the trimmed V and J ends, which lost 0 bases and 4 bases, there was a span of 13 bases. The CDR3 contains 15 residues. The CDR3, as DNA: TGTGCCAGCAGTTACTCTGGGGGCGACTATTACGAGCAGTACTTC. Translating it yields CASSYSGGDYYEQYF.

The rearrangement uses TRBV7-3 and TRBJ1-1; 7 bases agree with TRBD1. The CDR3 covers 14 residues. V lost 5 bases and J lost 6; bases outside the gene matches: 9. Germline CDR1 is SGHTA and CDR2 is FQGTGA. The CDR3 sequence: CASSVRQGPAEAFF. The DNA of the CDR3 is TGTGCCAGCAGCGTAAGACAGGGCCCCGCTGAAGCTTTCTTT.

J is TRBJ2-2 and V is TRBV19; the match to TRBD1 covers 8 bases. The CDR3 sequence is 16 residues long. Germline V CDR1 and CDR2: LNHDA, SQIVND (reference sequence). The junction had 8 bases not matched to a gene; V was cut back by 4 bases and J by 4 bases. The CDR3 DNA reads TGTGCCAGTAGTAGAGGGCAGGGGGCAGGCACCGGGGAGCTGTTTTTT. The encoded protein is CASSRGQGAGTGELFF.

The V and J genes are TRBV7-2 and TRBJ2-3, with TRBD2 identical over 8 bases. The CDR3 runs to 17 residues. The germline CDR1 and CDR2 sequences are SGHTA and FQGNSA. With 3 bases clipped from V and 2 bases from J, the junction kept 10 bases outside the gene matches. CDR3 loop: CASSFPLSGTITDTQYF. CDR3 in DNA: TGTGCCAGCAGCTTCCCACTTAGCGGGACCATCACAGATACGCAGTATTTT.

The V call is TRBV27, the J call TRBJ2-7; the match to TRBD2 covers 7 bases. The V segment lost 5 bases and the J segment 5 bases; nucleotides outside the gene matches: 9. CDR1 and CDR2 (germline): MNHEY, SMNVEV (reference sequence). The CDR3 has 14 amino acids. CDR3 in amino acids: CASSPGRSIDEQYF. CDR3 nucleotide sequence: TGTGCCAGCAGTCCCGGGAGGTCCATTGACGAGCAGTACTTC.

The genes are TRBV28 and TRBJ2-2; D may be TRBD1 (6 bases). The CDR3 extends over 15 amino acids. V shed 3 bases and J shed 8 bases, with 16 bases lying between them. Germline V lookup: CDR1 MDHEN, CDR2 SYDVKM. This CDR3 is CASSFETGPYGELFF. The CDR3, as DNA: TGTGCCAGCAGTTTTGAGACAGGCCCGTATGGGGAGCTGTTTTTT.

This clone was found once. This CDR3 reads CASSTGTAGDTQYF. The CDR3 region has the DNA TGTGCCAGTAGTACCGGGACAGCTGGAGATACGCAGTATTTT. The chain has TRBV19 and TRBJ2-3; 7 bases map to TRBD1. Germline-derived CDR1 and CDR2 are LNHDA and SQIVND (reference sequence). This CDR3 spans 14 amino acids. The ends lost 4 bases at V and 5 bases at J; junction bases unmatched: 6.

There are a few counts of this clone. The chain has TRBV25-1 and TRBJ2-1; D possibly corresponds to TRBD2 (5 bases). The CDR3 has 11 amino acids. Trimming stripped 6 bases from V and 9 bases from J, with 9 bases between. Germline loops: CDR1 MGHDK, CDR2 SYGVNS. DNA for the CDR3: TGTGCCAGCAGACAAAGCGGTGAGCAGTTCTTC. Translating gives CASRQSGEQFF.

CDR3 sequence: CASSLGGDQSTDTQYF. For the CDR3, the DNA is TGTGCCAGCAGCTTAGGGGGGGACCAAAGCACAGATACGCAGTATTTT. This rearrangement joins TRBV5-4 to TRBJ2-3; D is possibly TRBD2 (7 bases). This CDR3 spans 16 amino acids. Germline-derived CDR1 and CDR2 are SGHNT and YYREEE (reference sequence). Between the trimmed V and J ends, which lost 2 bases and 0 bases, there was a span of 13 bases.

Only one count was recorded for this clone. The V gene is TRBV7-9, the J gene TRBJ2-2; 8 nucleotides line up with TRBD1. The CDR3 consists of 14 residues. Germline V gives CDR1 SEHNR, CDR2 FQNEAQ (reference sequence). V shed 3 bases, J shed 4 bases, and the junction held 1 base outside the gene matches. The CDR3 DNA reads TGTGCCAGCAGCTTCACAGGGGGCACCGGGGAGCTGTTTTTT. Protein sequence: CASSFTGGTGELFF.

The V and J genes are TRBV9 and TRBJ2-7, with 10 positions matching TRBD1. Trimming removed 0 bases from V and 5 bases from J; junction bases left unmatched: 5. CDR1 and CDR2 (germline): SGDLS, YYNGEE. The CDR3 sequence is 15 residues long. Here the CDR3 reads CASSVDPGQGNEQYF. CDR3 nucleotide sequence: TGTGCCAGCAGCGTAGACCCGGGACAGGGGAACGAGCAGTACTTC.

This chain uses TRBV2 with TRBJ2-3; D is undetermined. The ends were cut back, 4 bases at V and 4 bases at J, with 12 bases in the middle. Germline CDR1 is SNHLY and CDR2 is FYNNEI. This CDR3 has 14 residues. This CDR3 is CASSASKLPDTQYF. CDR3 nucleotides: TGTGCCAGCAGTGCTAGTAAATTGCCAGATACGCAGTATTTT.

This clone was observed a handful of times. This chain connects TRBV2 to TRBJ2-7; D is uncertain. Trimming removed 5 bases from V and 2 bases from J, with 10 bases in between. Germline V gives CDR1 SNHLY, CDR2 FYNNEI. The CDR3 sequence is 13 residues long. The CDR3 DNA reads as TGTGCCAGCAGTAAAACTTTAACCTACGAGCAGTACTTC. The encoded protein is CASSKTLTYEQYF.